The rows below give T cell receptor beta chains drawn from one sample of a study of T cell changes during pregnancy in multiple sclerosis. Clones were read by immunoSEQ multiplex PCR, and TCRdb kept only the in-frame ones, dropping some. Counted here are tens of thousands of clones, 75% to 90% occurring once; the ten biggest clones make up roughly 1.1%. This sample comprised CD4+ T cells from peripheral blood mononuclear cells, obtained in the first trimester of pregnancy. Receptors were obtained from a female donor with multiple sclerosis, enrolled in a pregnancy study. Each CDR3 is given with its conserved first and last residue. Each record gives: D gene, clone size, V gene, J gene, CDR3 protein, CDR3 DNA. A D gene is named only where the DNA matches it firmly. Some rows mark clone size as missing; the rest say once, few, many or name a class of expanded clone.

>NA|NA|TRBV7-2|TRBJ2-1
CASSPGQQYNEQFF
TGTGCCAGCAGCCCCGGACAGCAGTACAATGAGCAGTTCTTC
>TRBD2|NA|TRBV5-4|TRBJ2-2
CASSPSGSRTGELFF
TGTGCCAGCAGCCCTAGCGGGAGCCGCACCGGGGAGCTGTTTTTT
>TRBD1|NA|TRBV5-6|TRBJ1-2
CASSQDRGVNYGYTF
TGTGCCAGCAGCCAGGACAGGGGCGTTAACTATGGCTACACCTTC
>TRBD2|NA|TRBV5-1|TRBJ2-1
CASSPRTSGPTGEQFF
TGCGCCAGCAGCCCCAGGACTAGCGGCCCAACTGGTGAGCAGTTCTTC
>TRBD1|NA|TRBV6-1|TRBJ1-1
CASRTGGTEAFF
TGTGCCAGCAGGACAGGGGGCACTGAAGCTTTCTTT
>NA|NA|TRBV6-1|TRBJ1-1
CASSEGQRNTEAFF
TGTGCCAGCAGTGAAGGACAACGGAACACTGAAGCTTTCTTT
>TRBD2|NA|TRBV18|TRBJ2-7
CASSKTSGRAGYEQYF
TGTGCCAGCTCAAAGACTAGCGGGAGGGCCGGCTACGAGCAGTACTTC
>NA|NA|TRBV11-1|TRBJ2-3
CASSSGDSPTDTQYF
TGTGCCAGCAGCTCAGGGGATTCCCCCACAGATACGCAGTATTTT
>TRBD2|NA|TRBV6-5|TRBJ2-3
CASSYSGLAGGDTQYF
TGTGCCAGCAGTTACTCCGGACTAGCGGGAGGTGATACGCAGTATTTT
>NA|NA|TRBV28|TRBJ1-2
CASSRTVYGYTF
TGTGCCAGCAGCCGGACAGTCTATGGCTACACCTTC
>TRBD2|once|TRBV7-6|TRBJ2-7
CASSLGPSGRTNMYEQYF
TGTGCCAGCAGCTTAGGACCCAGCGGGAGGACTAATATGTACGAGCAGTACTTC
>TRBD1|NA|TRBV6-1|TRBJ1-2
CASSMRIQGQGPTF
TGTGCCAGCAGCATGCGTATACAGGGACAGGGGCCCACCTTC
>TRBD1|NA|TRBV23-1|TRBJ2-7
CASSQSSGGVYEQYF
TGCGCCAGCAGTCAATCGTCAGGGGGCGTCTACGAGCAGTACTTC
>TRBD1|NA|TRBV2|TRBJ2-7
CASWGQGPYEQYF
TGTGCCAGCTGGGGACAGGGACCCTACGAGCAGTACTTC
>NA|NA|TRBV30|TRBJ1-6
CAWTLTGPQESPLHF
TGTGCCTGGACCCTAACAGGTCCTCAGGAGTCACCCCTCCACTTT
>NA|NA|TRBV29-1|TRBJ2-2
CSVSHTGELFF
TGCAGCGTTAGCCACACCGGGGAGCTGTTTTTT
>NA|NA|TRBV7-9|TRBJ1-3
CASSLVRGSGNTIYF
TGTGCCAGCAGCTTAGTTCGGGGTTCTGGAAACACCATATATTTT
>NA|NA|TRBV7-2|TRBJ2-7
CASSPDSGQTSYEQYF
TGTGCCAGCAGCCCAGATAGTGGACAGACATCCTACGAGCAGTACTTC
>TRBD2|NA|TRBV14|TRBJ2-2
CASSQGDYYTGELFF
TGTGCCAGCAGCCAAGGGGACTATTACACCGGGGAGCTGTTTTTT
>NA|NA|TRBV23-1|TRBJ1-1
CASILRGQGNTEAFF
TGCGCCAGCATCCTACGGGGACAAGGGAACACTGAAGCTTTCTTT
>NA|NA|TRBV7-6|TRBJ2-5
CASSLGAAQETQYF
TGTGCCAGCAGCTTAGGAGCGGCGCAAGAGACCCAGTACTTC
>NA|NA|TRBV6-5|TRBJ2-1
CASSRPGLPNNEQFF
TGTGCCAGCAGCCGACCGGGACTCCCTAACAATGAGCAGTTCTTC
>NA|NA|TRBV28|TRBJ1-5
CASREGAAVQPQHF
TGTGCCAGCAGGGAAGGGGCCGCGGTACAGCCCCAGCATTTT
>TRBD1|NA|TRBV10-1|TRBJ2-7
CASSPGTAPWEQYF
TGCGCCAGCAGTCCCGGGACAGCTCCGTGGGAGCAGTACTTC
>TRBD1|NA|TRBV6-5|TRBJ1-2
CASTRTGDGYTF
TGTGCCAGCACGCGAACAGGGGATGGCTACACCTTC
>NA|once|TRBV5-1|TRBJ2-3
CASTPTWGGGAEDTQYF
TGCGCCAGCACCCCCACATGGGGCGGGGGCGCGGAGGATACGCAGTATTTT
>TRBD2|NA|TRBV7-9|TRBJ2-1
CASMNGRASMNEQFF
TGTGCCAGCATGAACGGGAGGGCCTCTATGAATGAGCAGTTCTTC
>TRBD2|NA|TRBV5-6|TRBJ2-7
CASSYGTTSAYEQYF
TGTGCCAGCAGCTACGGGACTACAAGCGCGTACGAGCAGTACTTC
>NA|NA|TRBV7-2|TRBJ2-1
CASSLVGGFSYNEQFF
TGTGCCAGCAGCTTAGTGGGCGGGTTCTCCTACAATGAGCAGTTCTTC
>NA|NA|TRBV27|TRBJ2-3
CASSSNGDTDTQYF
TGTGCCAGCAGTTCTAACGGGGACACAGATACGCAGTATTTT
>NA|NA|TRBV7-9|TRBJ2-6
CASSFGPSGANVLTF
TGTGCCAGCAGCTTTGGCCCGTCTGGGGCCAACGTCCTGACTTTC
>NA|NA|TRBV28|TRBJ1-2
CASSSGQFIFGYTF
TGTGCCAGCAGCTCTGGACAGTTCATCTTTGGCTACACCTTC
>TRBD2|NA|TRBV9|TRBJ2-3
CASSVASGRFLPGTDTQYF
TGTGCCAGCAGCGTTGCTAGCGGGAGGTTCCTCCCGGGCACAGATACGCAGTATTTT
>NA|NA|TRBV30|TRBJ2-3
CAWSAQTGFGITDTQYF
TGTGCCTGGAGCGCCCAAACAGGGTTCGGGATTACAGATACGCAGTATTTT
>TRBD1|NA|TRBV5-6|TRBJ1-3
CASSSQGDGNTIYF
TGTGCCAGCAGCTCACAGGGGGACGGAAACACCATATATTTT
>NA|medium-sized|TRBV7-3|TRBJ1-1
CASSLTGGNTEAFF
TGTGCCAGCAGCTTAACAGGGGGGAACACTGAAGCTTTCTTT
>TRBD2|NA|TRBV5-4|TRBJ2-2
CASSRSVAGGKTGELFF
TGTGCCAGCAGCCGATCCGTAGCGGGAGGAAAGACCGGGGAGCTGTTTTTT
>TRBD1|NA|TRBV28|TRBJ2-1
CASSFSTGEYGNEQFF
TGTGCCAGCAGTTTCTCTACAGGGGAATATGGCAATGAGCAGTTCTTC
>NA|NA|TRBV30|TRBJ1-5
CAWSVAQGIPSNQPQHF
TGTGCCTGGAGCGTCGCACAGGGAATTCCTAGCAATCAGCCCCAGCATTTT
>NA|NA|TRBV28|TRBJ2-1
CASSHSGWGMNEQFF
TGTGCCAGCAGCCACAGCGGGTGGGGAATGAATGAGCAGTTCTTC
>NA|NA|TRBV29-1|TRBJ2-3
CSVTVLLGDSGFTDTQYF
TGCAGCGTTACCGTCTTACTCGGGGATAGCGGATTCACAGATACGCAGTATTTT
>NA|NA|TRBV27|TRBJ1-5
CASTLRRGGQPQHF
TGTGCCAGCACCCTTCGACGAGGCGGTCAGCCCCAGCATTTT
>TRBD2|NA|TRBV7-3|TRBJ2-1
CASSLEGTSQFF
TGTGCCAGCAGCTTAGAGGGGACTAGTCAGTTCTTC
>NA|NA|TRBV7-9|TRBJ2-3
CASSLYRDSDTQYF
TGTGCCAGCAGCTTATACAGGGATTCAGATACGCAGTATTTT
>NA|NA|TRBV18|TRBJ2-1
CASSSGLLYNEQFF
TGTGCCAGCTCATCGGGACTCCTCTACAATGAGCAGTTCTTC
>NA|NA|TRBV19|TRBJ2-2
CASSPLNTGELFF
TGTGCCAGTAGTCCCCTTAACACCGGGGAGCTGTTTTTT
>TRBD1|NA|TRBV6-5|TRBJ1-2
CASSYGQGYYGYTF
TGTGCCAGCAGTTACGGACAGGGGTACTATGGCTACACCTTC
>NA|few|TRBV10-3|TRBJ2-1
CAISEPGLPEQFF
TGTGCCATCAGTGAGCCGGGACTCCCAGAGCAGTTCTTC
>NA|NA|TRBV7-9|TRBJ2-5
CASSFDYQETQYF
TGTGCCAGCAGCTTCGACTACCAAGAGACCCAGTACTTC
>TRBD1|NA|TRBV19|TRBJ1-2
CASSPGQGTYGYTF
TGTGCCAGTAGCCCGGGACAGGGGACCTATGGCTACACCTTC
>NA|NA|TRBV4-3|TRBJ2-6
CASSQQLGRANVLTF
TGCGCCAGCAGCCAACAACTCGGGAGGGCCAACGTCCTGACTTTC
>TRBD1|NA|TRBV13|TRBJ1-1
CASSPTGGVAEAFF
TGTGCCAGCAGCCCCACAGGGGGCGTTGCTGAAGCTTTCTTT
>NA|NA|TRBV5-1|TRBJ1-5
CASSPGGDSNQPQHF
TGCGCCAGCAGTCCCGGGGGTGATAGCAATCAGCCCCAGCATTTT
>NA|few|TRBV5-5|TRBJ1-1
CASSFGPSNTEAFF
TGTGCCAGCAGCTTTGGGCCGTCGAACACTGAAGCTTTCTTT